One and the same sample provided the 4 T cell receptor beta chains below, sequenced in a study of identical twins' blood T cells. TCRdb redid the calling of the 5' RACE reads with MiXCR, one entry per CDR3 protein. Here the sample spans hundreds of thousands of distinct CDR3 sequences, roughly 28% being singletons. Sequencing was carried out using PBMCs. The source of these receptors is a woman between 18 and 49 years old in good health.

This clonotype was counted between two and nine times. The chain couples TRBV29-1 to TRBJ1-2, with 10 bases that match TRBD1. Germline CDR1 reads SQVTM; CDR2 reads ANQGSEA. This CDR3 region has 15 residues. J was trimmed by 8 bases and V by 0 bases; bases with no gene match: 9. The chain's CDR3 is CSVEEFGTGAGGYTF. CDR3 sequence (DNA): TGCAGCGTTGAAGAGTTCGGGACAGGGGCCGGGGGCTACACCTTC.

The chain recombines TRBV29-1 with TRBJ1-1; no definite D call. This CDR3 spans 12 amino acids. Germline-derived CDR1 and CDR2 are SQVTM and ANQGSEA. Trimming stripped 1 base from V and 4 bases from J, with 7 bases between. This chain's CDR3 is CSVEADGTEAFF. The CDR3 DNA reads as TGCAGCGTTGAAGCCGACGGCACTGAAGCTTTCTTT.

Remarks on this clonotype: This could be a read error, since a much larger clone is one nucleotide away. The J gene is TRBJ1-1, the V gene TRBV27; D gene uncertain. The CDR3 runs 13 residues. V shed 6 bases and J shed 6 bases, with 14 bases lying between them. Per the germline V gene, CDR1 is MNHEY and CDR2 is SMNVEV (reference sequence). CDR3 region: CASSSILMPEAFF. DNA for the CDR3: TGTGCCAGCAGCTCGATCCTTATGCCTGAAGCTTTCTTT.

This clonotype was counted between two and nine times. Germline and junction disagree at one end, which may indicate a read error. The chain uses TRBV20-1 and TRBJ2-3; TRBD2 might be the D (6 bases). CDR3 length equals 11 residues. The germline CDR1 and CDR2 sequences are DFQATT and SNEGSKA (reference sequence). CDR3 nucleotide sequence: TGCAGCGCTAGTCACATAGCGGTTAGGTATTTT. It yields the protein CSASHIAVRYF.